The entry below describes one T cell receptor (beta chain). Only in-frame clones appear in the TCRdb table, and some are missing; sequencing was by immunoSEQ multiplex PCR. The profile shows hundreds of thousands of clones, about 89% of them singletons. This entry is derived from a study of blood T cell repertoires in COVID-19. Study context: T cells, B-cell-depleted T cells, or PBMCs provided the cDNA or gDNA that served as material.

Sequenced: peripheral blood. This clonotype was obtained from a man between 35 and 55 years old with acute or convalescent COVID-19.

CDR3 sequence reads: CAISESRGGDEKLFF. As DNA, the CDR3 is TGTGCCATCAGTGAGTCGAGGGGGGGCGATGAAAAACTGTTTTTT. The V call is TRBV10-3, the J call TRBJ1-4, with a possible D match to TRBD1 (6 bases). The V gene's germline CDR1 is ENHRY and CDR2 SYGVKD. V was cut by 0 bases and J by 6 bases, with 11 bases left in between. The CDR3 loop spans 15 amino acids.